The text below deals with one T cell receptor (beta chain). This sample stems from a study of patients and donors after allogeneic stem cell transplantation. TCRdb itself ran the RT-PCR reads through MiXCR, one entry per CDR3 protein. The table lists about 200,000 distinct CDR3 sequences, 41% of them singletons, with 33% in the top ten. The CDR3 is 14 residues long. CDR1 and CDR2 from the germline V gene are DFQATT and SNEGSKA (reference sequence). V dropped 2 bases and J dropped 9; count of bases not matched to a gene: 9. The source material was blood, either unsorted or a sorted T cell fraction (not recorded which). This TCR derives from a human donor who was either an allogeneic HSCT recipient or a stem cell or donor lymphocyte infusion donor (not recorded which). It is not recorded whose cells these are; they may come from a transplant donor. The V gene is TRBV20-1, the J gene TRBJ2-1, with 8 bases fitting TRBD2. In nucleotides, the CDR3 is TGCAGTGCTAGATCCGGGACTAGATTTGGTGAGCAGTTCTTC. This translates into CSARSGTRFGEQFF.